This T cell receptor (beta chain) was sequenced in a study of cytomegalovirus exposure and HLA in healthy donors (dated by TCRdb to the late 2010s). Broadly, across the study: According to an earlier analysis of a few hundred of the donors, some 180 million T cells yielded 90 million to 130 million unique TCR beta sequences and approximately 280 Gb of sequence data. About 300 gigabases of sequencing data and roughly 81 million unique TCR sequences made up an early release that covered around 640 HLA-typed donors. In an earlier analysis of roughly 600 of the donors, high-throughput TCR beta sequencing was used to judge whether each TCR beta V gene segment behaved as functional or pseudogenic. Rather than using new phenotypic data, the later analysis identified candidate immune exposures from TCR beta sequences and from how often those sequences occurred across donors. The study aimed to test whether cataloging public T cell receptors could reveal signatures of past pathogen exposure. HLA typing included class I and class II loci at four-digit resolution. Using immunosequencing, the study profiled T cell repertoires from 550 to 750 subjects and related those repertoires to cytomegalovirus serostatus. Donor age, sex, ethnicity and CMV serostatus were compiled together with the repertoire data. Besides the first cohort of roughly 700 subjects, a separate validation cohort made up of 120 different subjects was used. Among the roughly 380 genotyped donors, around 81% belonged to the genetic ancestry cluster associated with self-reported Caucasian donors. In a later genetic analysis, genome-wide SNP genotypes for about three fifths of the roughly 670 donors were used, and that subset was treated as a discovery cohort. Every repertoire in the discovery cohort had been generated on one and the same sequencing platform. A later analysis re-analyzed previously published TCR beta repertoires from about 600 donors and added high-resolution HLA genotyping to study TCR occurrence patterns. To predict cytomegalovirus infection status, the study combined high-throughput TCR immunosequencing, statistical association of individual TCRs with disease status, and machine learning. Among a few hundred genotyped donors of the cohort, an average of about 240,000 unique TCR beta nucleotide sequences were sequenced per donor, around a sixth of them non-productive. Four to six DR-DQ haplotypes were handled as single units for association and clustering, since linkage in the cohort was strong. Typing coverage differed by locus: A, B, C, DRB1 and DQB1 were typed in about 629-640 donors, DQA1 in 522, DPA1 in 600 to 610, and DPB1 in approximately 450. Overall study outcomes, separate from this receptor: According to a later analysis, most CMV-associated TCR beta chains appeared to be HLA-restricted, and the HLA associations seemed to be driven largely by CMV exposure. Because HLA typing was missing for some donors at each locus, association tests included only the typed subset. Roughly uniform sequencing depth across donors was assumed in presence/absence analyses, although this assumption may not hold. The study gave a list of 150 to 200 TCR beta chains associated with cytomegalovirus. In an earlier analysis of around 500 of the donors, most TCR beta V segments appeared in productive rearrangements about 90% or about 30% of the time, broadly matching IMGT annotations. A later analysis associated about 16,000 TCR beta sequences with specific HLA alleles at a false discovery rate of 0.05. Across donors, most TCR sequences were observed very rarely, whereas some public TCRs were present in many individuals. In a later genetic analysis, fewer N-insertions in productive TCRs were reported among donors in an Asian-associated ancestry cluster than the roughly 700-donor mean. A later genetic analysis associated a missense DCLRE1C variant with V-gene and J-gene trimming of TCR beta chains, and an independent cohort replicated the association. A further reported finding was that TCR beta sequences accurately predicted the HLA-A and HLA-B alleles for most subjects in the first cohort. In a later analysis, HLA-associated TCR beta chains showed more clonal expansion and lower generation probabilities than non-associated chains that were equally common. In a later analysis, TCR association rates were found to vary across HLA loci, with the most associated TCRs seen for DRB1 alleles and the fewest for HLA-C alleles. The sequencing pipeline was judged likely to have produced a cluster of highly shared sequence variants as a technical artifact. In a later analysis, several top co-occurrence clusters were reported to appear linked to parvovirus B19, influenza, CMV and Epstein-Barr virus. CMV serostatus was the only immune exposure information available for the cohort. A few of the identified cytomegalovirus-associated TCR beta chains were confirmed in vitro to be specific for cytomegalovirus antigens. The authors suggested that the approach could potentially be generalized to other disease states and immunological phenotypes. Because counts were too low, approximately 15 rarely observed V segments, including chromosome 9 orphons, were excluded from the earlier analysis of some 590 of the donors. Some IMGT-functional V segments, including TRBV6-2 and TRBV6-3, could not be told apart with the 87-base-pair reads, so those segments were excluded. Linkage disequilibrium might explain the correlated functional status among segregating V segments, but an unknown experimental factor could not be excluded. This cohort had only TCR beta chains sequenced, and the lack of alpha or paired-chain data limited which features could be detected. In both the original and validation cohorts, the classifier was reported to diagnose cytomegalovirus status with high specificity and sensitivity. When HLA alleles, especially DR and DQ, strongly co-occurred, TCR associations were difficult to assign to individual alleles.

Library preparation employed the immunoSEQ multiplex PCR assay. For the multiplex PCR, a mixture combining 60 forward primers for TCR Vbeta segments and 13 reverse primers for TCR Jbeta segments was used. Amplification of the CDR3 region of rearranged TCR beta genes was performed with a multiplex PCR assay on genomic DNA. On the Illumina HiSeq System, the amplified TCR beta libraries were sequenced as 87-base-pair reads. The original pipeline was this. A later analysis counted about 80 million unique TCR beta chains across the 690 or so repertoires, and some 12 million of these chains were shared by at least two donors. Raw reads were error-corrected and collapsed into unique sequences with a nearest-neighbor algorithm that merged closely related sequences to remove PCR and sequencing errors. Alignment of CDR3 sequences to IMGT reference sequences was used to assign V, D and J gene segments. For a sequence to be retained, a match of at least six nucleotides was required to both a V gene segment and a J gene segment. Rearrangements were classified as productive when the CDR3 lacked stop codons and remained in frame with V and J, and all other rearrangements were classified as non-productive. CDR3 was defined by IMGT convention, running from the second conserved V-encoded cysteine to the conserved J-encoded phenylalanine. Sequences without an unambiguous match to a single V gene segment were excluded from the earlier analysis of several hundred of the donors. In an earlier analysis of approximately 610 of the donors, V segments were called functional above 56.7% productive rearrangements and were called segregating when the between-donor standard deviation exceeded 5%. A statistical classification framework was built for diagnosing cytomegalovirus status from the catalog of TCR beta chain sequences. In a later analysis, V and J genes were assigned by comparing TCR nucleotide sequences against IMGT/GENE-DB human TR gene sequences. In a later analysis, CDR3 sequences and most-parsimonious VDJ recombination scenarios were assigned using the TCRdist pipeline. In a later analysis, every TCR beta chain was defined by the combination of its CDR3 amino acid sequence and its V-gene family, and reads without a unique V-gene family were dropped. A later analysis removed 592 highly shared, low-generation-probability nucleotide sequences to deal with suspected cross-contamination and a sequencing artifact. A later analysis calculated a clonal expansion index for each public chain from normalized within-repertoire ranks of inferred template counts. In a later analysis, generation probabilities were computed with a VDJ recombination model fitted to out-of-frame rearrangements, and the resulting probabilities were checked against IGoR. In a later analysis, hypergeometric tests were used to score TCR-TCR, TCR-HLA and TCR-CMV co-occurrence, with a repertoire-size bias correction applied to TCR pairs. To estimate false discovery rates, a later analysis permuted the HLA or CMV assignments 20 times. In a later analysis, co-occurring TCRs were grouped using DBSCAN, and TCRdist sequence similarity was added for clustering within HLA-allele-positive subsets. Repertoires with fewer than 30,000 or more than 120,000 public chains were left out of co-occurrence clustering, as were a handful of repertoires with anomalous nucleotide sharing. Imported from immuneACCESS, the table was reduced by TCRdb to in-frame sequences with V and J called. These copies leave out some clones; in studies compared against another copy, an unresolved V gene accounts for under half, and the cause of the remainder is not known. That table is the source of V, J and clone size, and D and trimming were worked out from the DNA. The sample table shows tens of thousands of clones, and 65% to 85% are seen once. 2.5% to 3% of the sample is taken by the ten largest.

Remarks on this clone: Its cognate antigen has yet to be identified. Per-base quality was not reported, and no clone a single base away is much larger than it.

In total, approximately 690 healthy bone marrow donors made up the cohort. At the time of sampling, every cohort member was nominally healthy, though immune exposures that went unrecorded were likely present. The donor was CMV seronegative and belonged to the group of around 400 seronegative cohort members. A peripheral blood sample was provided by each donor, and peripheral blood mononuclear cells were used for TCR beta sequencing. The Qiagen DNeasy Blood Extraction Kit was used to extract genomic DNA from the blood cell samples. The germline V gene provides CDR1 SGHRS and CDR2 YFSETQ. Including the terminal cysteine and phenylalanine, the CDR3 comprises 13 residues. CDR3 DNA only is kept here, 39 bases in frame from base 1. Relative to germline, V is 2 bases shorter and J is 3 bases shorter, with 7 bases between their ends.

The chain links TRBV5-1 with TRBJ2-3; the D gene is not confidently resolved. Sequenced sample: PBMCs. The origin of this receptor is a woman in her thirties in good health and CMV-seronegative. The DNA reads TGCGCCAGCAGCTTTACAGTAACAGATACGCAGTATTTT. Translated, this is CASSFTVTDTQYF.